This T cell receptor (beta chain) was recovered during a study of liver allograft versus peripheral blood T cells. Turning to the study itself: Comparative analysis was performed on T cell receptor repertoires from transplanted livers and from recipients' peripheral blood.

Per germline, CDR1 SGHTA and CDR2 FQGTGA. This CDR3 spans 13 amino acids. Trimming took 0 bases from V and 6 from J, leaving 6 bases between them. Via MiXCR, TCRdb re-called the reads, giving one row per CDR3 protein. In the table there are about 11,000 distinct CDR3 sequences, about 23% of which are singletons. There are a few counts of this clonotype. The TCR comes from a human patient who had a liver transplant. A subset of T cells may come from the graft donor. The gene calls are TRBV7-3 and TRBJ2-1; no firm D call. The CDR3 sequence: CASSLTAANEQFF. CDR3 bases: TGTGCCAGCAGCTTAACAGCCGCCAATGAGCAGTTCTTC.